This T cell receptor beta chain was sequenced in a study of T cells in Graves' hyperthyroidism and ophthalmopathy. Study outcomes and limitations: From stable hyperthyroidism, ophthalmopathy was set apart by a 13 V-J model. Appearing also in blood were most of the thyroid clonotypes expanded above 0.001.

Amplified TCR beta CDR3 regions came from RNA transcripts. The HTBI primer set was used in a first-round RT-PCR of the TCR CDR3. One entry per CDR3 protein results from TCRdb running MiXCR on the multiplex PCR reads. The sample lists roughly 290,000 distinct CDR3 sequences; 13% were seen once. This clonotype was seen a handful of times. As yet, its antigen is unknown. The germline V gene encodes CDR1 SGHRS and CDR2 YFSETQ. V dropped 2 bases and J dropped 8 bases, with 13 bases sitting between them. The length of the CDR3 is 13 residues. The chain couples TRBV5-1 to TRBJ1-2; tentatively, D is TRBD1 (6 bases). The TCR sequence derives from a woman aged 30 to 39 with Graves' hyperthyroidism that later progressed to Graves' ophthalmopathy. The sample comprised blood. The CDR3 protein is CASSFSQGQGYTF. The CDR3 DNA reads TGCGCCAGCAGCTTCAGCCAGGGGCAGGGCTACACCTTC. The whole variable domain, remainder taken from reference TRBV5-1 and TRBJ1-2, is KAGVTQTPRYLIKTRGQQVTLSCSPISGHRSVSWYQQTPGQGLQFLFEYFSETQRNKGNFPGRFSGRQFSNSRSEMNVSTLELGDSALYLCASSFSQGQGYTFGSGTRLTVV.